These 14 T cell receptor beta chains were all obtained from the same sample, sequenced in a study of T cells in Graves' hyperthyroidism and ophthalmopathy. TCR beta CDR3 sequences were amplified from RNA transcripts. The TCR CDR3 was amplified in a first-round RT-PCR using the HTBI primer set. TCRdb passed the multiplex PCR reads through MiXCR, listing each CDR3 protein once. Of around 300,000 distinct CDR3 sequences in the sample, around 20% were seen once. Sample: blood. The receptor source for this set is a man under 40 with Graves' ophthalmopathy.

This clonotype showed up just a few times. CDR3: CASRPNPTASTDTQYF. The CDR3 DNA sequence: TGTGCCAGCAGACCCAACCCGACTGCTAGCACAGATACGCAGTATTTT. The V call is TRBV6-1, the J call TRBJ2-3; D is uncertain. Germline V gene lookup returns CDR1 MNHNS and CDR2 SASEGT. Trimming took 6 bases from V and 0 from J, leaving 16 bases between them. The CDR3 totals 16 residues.

This clonotype showed up many times. The rearrangement links TRBV20-1 to TRBJ1-1, with TRBD1 identical over 7 bases. The CDR3 is 10 amino acids. J gave up 8 bases and V 6 bases, and 3 bases lay outside the gene matches. Per the germline V gene, CDR1 is DFQATT and CDR2 is SNEGSKA (reference sequence). This chain's CDR3 is CSAPDREAFF. The CDR3 DNA is TGCAGTGCCCCGGACAGGGAAGCTTTCTTT.

There are many counts of this clonotype. The chain carries TRBV2 and TRBJ1-5, with D possibly being TRBD1 (5 bases). Germline CDR1 is SNHLY and CDR2 is FYNNEI. The V gene lost 6 bases and the J gene lost 5 bases, with 8 bases spanning the gap. CDR3 size: 12 residues. Here the CDR3 reads CASSLRDQPQHF. The CDR3, as DNA: TGTGCCAGCAGCCTCAGGGATCAGCCCCAGCATTTT.

There are many counts of this clonotype. This chain connects TRBV11-2 to TRBJ2-2; tentative D call: TRBD2 (7 bases). The CDR3 covers 15 residues. CDR1 is SGHAT and CDR2 is FQNNGV in the germline V gene. V was clipped by 7 bases and J by 6 bases, with 18 bases between them. CDR3 in DNA: TGTGCCAGCACCCTAGGGGGGGCGCGTCCCGGGGAGCTGTTTTTT. Amino acids: CASTLGGARPGELFF.

This clonotype showed up many times. The V and J genes are TRBV15 and TRBJ1-1; TRBD1 aligns across 9 bases. The CDR3 length is 17 residues. Looked up from germline, CDR1 is LNHNV and CDR2 is YYDKDF (reference sequence). Losses at the gene ends were 5 bases for V and 1 base for J; bases not matched to a gene: 11. The CDR3 DNA reads TGTGCCACCAGCCCCTCGCGGGACAGGGTACCGAACACTGAAGCTTTCTTT. Translation: CATSPSRDRVPNTEAFF. The complete variable domain, with remaining parts taken from reference TRBV15 and TRBJ1-1, reads DAMVIQNPRYQVTQFGKPVTLSCSQTLNHNVMYWYQQKSSQAPKLLFHYYDKDFNNEADTPDNFQSRRPNTSFCFLDIRSPGLGDTAMYLCATSPSRDRVPNTEAFFGQGTRLTVV.

V gene TRBV20-1 combines with J gene TRBJ2-1; 7 nucleotides align to TRBD2. The CDR3 has 15 residues. V shed 5 bases and J 6 bases; nucleotides not matched to a gene: 13. The V gene's germline CDR1 is DFQATT and CDR2 SNEGSKA (reference sequence). The CDR3 here is CSAWGGLAEINEQFF. The DNA of the CDR3 is TGCAGTGCTTGGGGCGGGCTAGCGGAGATCAATGAGCAGTTCTTC.

On this clonotype: A much bigger clone sits one base away, suggesting this may be a read error. CDR3 sequence: CATSGEASPHEQFF. The DNA of the CDR3 is TGTGCCACCAGCGGAGAGGCTAGCCCACATGAGCAGTTCTTC. The V call is TRBV15, the J call TRBJ2-1, with D possibly matching TRBD2 (5 bases). CDR3 length: 14 amino acids. Germline V gene sequence: CDR1 LNHNV, CDR2 YYDKDF (reference sequence).

This clonotype was picked up many times. This chain connects TRBV30 to TRBJ2-2; D not resolved. The CDR3 totals 13 residues. Trimming took 1 base from V and 6 from J, leaving 9 bases between them. Germline values: CDR1 GTSNPN, CDR2 SVGIG (reference sequence). The CDR3 DNA follows: TGTGCCTGGAGTGCGACGGATCCCGGGGAGCTGTTTTTT. Protein: CAWSATDPGELFF.

The V call is TRBV6-1, the J call TRBJ2-2; 10 bases are a match to TRBD2. Trimming took 5 bases from V and 4 from J; bases not matched to a gene: 7. Germline CDR1 and CDR2: MNHNS and SASEGT. The CDR3 has 16 amino acids. CDR3 nucleotides: TGTGCCAGCAGTCCCGGACTAGCGGTCTTCACCGGGGAGCTGTTTTTT. The encoded protein is CASSPGLAVFTGELFF.

Many counts were recorded for this clonotype. The V and J genes are TRBV5-1 and TRBJ1-2; 10 positions agree with TRBD1. The CDR3 runs to 15 residues. V shed 4 bases, J shed 2 bases, and the junction held 5 bases outside the gene matches. Germline V gives CDR1 SGHRS, CDR2 YFSETQ. The DNA of the CDR3 is TGCGCCAGCAGCCCCGGGACAGGGGTAAACTATGGCTACACCTTC. The encoded protein is CASSPGTGVNYGYTF.

The V and J genes are TRBV18 and TRBJ2-1; 8 nucleotides align to TRBD2. The CDR3 is 17 residues long. V trimming: 3 bases; J trimming: 6 bases; junction bases outside the gene matches: 13. Germline loops: CDR1 KGHSH, CDR2 LQKENI. The CDR3 nucleotides are TGTGCCAGCTCACCGCCGGGCGCTGGACTAGCCAGCAATGAGCAGTTCTTC. Translation gives CASSPPGAGLASNEQFF.

This sequence joins TRBV29-1 and TRBJ1-6, with 9 bases that match TRBD1. Germline CDR1 SQVTM, CDR2 ANQGSEA. V was clipped by 7 bases and J by 8 bases; unmatched bases: 3. CDR3 length: 12 residues. The CDR3 reads CSARTGDSPLHF. CDR3 sequence (DNA): TGCAGCGCTAGGACAGGGGATTCACCCCTCCACTTT. The whole variable domain, remainder taken from reference TRBV29-1 and TRBJ1-6, is SAVISQKPSRDICQRGTSLTIQCQVDSQVTMMFWYRQQPGQSLTLIATANQGSEATYESGFVIDKFPISRPNLTFSTLTVSNMSPEDSSIYLCSARTGDSPLHFGNGTRLTVT.

This chain connects TRBV5-1 to TRBJ1-2; D is unresolved. CDR1 is SGHRS and CDR2 is YFSETQ in the germline V gene. The CDR3 contains 14 residues. The V and J ends lost 5 bases and 3 bases respectively, with 14 bases between them. Here the CDR3 reads CASRREEGDYGYTF. The DNA for the CDR3 is TGCGCCAGCAGAAGGGAAGAGGGAGACTATGGCTACACCTTC.

The J gene is TRBJ1-6, the V gene TRBV28, with D unresolved. The V end lost 8 bases, the J end lost 11 bases, and 7 bases lay between the germline ends. Germline CDR1 and CDR2: MDHEN and SYDVKM. The CDR3 extends over 10 amino acids. The CDR3 sequence: CASGGTPLHF. As DNA, the CDR3 is TGTGCCAGCGGTGGGACACCCCTCCACTTT.